The clone carrying this TCR beta chain turned up a few times. These data originate in a study of T cell changes during pregnancy in multiple sclerosis. The V end was cut by 6 bases, the J end by 6 bases, with 10 bases between. From germline, CDR1 is SGHKS and CDR2 YYEKEE (reference sequence). The CDR3 has 12 amino acids. Here immunoSEQ multiplex PCR was the method, and the copy in TCRdb shows in-frame clones only, minus some. The sample consists of 35,000 to 50,000 clones, around 84% of them appearing once. This sequence originates from a female donor with multiple sclerosis, enrolled in a pregnancy study. The material sequenced was CD4+ T cells from peripheral blood mononuclear cells, taken before pregnancy. The gene calls are TRBV5-5 and TRBJ2-4, with D maybe TRBD2 (6 bases). CDR3: CASTTEGNIQYF. CDR3 DNA: TGTGCCAGCACCACGGAGGGAAACATTCAGTACTTC.